The next 2 T cell receptor beta chains were all read from a single sample in a study of T cell changes during pregnancy in multiple sclerosis. Produced via immunoSEQ multiplex PCR; TCRdb's table is partial and in-frame only. Of under 50,000 clones listed, just under 95% were seen once; the top ten hold around 8.8%. Source: CD8+ T cells from peripheral blood mononuclear cells, taken in the third trimester of pregnancy. The receptor set was obtained from a female donor with multiple sclerosis, enrolled in a pregnancy study.

The chain uses TRBV7-9 and TRBJ1-1, with 9 nucleotides matching TRBD1. The CDR3 sequence is 15 residues long. Germline trimming cut 6 bases from V and 3 bases from J; bases unmatched to any gene: 8. Looked up from germline, CDR1 is SEHNR and CDR2 is FQNEAQ (reference sequence). In DNA, the CDR3 is TGTGCCAGCAGGGACGGGACAGGGCTGTACACTGAAGCTTTCTTT. It encodes CASRDGTGLYTEAFF.

The table lists this clone with a count of one. CDR3 DNA sequence: TGTGCCAGTAGTATTGGAGGGTCTAGCACAGATACGCAGTATTTT. Its protein is CASSIGGSSTDTQYF. The chain combines TRBV19 with TRBJ2-3; tentatively, D is TRBD2 (6 bases). CDR3 size: 15 residues. Per germline, CDR1 LNHDA and CDR2 SQIVND (reference sequence). Trimming removed 3 bases at V and 0 bases at J, with 10 bases between.